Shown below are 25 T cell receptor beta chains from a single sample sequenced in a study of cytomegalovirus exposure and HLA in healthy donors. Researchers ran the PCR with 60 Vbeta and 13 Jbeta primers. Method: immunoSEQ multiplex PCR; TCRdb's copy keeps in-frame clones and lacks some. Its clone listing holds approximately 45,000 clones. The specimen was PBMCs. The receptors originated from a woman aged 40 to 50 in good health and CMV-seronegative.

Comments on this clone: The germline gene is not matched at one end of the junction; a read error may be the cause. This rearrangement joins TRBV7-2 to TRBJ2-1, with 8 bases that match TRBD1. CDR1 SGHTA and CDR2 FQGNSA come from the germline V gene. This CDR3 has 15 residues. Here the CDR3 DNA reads TGTGCCGGCAGCTTAACAGGGGGATCCTACAATGAGCAGTTCTTC. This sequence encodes CAGSLTGGSYNEQFF.

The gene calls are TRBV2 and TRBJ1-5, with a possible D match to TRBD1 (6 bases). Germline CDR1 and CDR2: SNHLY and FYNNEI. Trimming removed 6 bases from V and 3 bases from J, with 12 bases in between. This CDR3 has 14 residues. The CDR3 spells CASSPGGPNQPQHF. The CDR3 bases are TGTGCCAGCAGCCCGGGGGGGCCCAATCAGCCCCAGCATTTT.

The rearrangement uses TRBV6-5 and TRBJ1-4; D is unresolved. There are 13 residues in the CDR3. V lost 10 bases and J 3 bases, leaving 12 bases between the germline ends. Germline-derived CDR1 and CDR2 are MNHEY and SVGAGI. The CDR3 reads CATRREPNEKLFF. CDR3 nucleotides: TGTGCCACCCGTAGGGAGCCTAATGAAAAACTGTTTTTT.

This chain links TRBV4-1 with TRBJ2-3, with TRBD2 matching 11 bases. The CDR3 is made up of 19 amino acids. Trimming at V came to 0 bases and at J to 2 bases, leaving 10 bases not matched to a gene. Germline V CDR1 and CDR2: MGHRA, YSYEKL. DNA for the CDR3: TGCGCCAGCAGCCAAGAAAGGGGGACTAGCGGTCCTCACACAGATACGCAGTATTTT. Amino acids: CASSQERGTSGPHTDTQYF.

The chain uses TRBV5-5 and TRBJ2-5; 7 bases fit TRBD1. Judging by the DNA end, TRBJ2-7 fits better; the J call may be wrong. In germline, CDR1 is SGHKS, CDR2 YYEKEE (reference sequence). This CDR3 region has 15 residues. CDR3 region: CASSLYGDSLYEQYF. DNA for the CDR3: TGTGCCAGCAGCTTGTATGGGGACAGCCTCTACGAGCAGTACTTC.

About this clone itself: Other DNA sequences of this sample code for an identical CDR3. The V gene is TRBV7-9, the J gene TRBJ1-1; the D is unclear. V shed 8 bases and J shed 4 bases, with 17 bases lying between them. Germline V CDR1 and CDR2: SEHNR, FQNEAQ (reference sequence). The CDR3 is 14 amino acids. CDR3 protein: CASGSRLRVTEAFF. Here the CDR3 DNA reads TGTGCCAGCGGCTCTAGGTTGAGGGTCACTGAAGCTTTCTTT.

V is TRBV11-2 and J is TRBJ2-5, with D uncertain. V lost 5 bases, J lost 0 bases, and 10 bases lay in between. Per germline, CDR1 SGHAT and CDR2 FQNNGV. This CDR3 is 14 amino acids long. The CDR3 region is CASSRLRYQETQYF. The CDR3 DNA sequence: TGTGCCAGCAGCCGGCTGCGGTACCAAGAGACCCAGTACTTC.

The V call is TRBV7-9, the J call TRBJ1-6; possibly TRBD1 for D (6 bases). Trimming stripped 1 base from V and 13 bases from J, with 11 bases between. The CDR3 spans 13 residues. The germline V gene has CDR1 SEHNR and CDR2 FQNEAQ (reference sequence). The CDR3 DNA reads TGTGCCAGCAGCTTAGGGTCAGGGGACCCCCTCCACTTT. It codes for CASSLGSGDPLHF.

The CDR3 sequence: CASSLQGTYEQYF. CDR3 DNA sequence: TGTGCCAGCAGTCTCCAGGGTACCTACGAGCAGTACTTC. The rearrangement links TRBV27 to TRBJ2-7, with D tentatively TRBD1 (5 bases). This CDR3 region has 13 residues. V was cut by 5 bases and J by 2 bases, with 10 bases left in between. CDR1 and CDR2 (germline): MNHEY, SMNVEV (reference sequence).

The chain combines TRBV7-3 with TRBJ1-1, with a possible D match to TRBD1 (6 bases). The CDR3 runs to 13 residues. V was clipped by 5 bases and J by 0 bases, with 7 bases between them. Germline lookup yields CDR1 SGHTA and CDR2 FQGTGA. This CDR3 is CASSEGVNTEAFF. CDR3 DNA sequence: TGTGCCAGCAGCGAGGGGGTGAACACTGAAGCTTTCTTT.

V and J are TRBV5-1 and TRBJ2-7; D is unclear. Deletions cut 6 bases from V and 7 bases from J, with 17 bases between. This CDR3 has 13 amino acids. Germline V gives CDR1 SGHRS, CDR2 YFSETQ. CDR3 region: CASKPQPDEEQYF. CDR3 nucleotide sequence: TGCGCCAGCAAGCCACAGCCCGACGAAGAGCAGTACTTC.

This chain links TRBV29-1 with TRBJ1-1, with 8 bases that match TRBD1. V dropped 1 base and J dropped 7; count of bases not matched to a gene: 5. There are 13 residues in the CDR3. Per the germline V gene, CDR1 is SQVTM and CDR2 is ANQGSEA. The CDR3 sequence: CSVEAGGRNEAFF. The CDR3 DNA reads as TGCAGCGTTGAAGCAGGGGGCAGGAATGAAGCTTTCTTT.

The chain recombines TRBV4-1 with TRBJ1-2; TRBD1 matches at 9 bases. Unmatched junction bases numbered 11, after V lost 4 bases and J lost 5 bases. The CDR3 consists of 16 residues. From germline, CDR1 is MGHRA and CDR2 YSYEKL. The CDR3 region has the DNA TGCGCCAGCAGCCCCACCCGTGGGGACAGGGTTTATGGCTACACCTTC. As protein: CASSPTRGDRVYGYTF.

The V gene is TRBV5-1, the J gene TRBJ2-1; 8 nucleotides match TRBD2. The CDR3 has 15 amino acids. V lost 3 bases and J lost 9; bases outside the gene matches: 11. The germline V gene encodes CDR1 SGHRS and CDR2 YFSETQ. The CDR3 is CASSSLAVGESEQFF. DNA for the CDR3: TGCGCCAGCAGCTCACTAGCGGTTGGGGAGAGTGAGCAGTTCTTC.

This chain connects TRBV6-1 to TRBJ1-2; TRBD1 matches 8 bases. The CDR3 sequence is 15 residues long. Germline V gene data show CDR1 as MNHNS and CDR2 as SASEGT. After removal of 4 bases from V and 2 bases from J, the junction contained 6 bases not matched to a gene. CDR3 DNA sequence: TGTGCCAGCAGTGGGTGGACAGGGACGAACTATGGCTACACCTTC. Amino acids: CASSGWTGTNYGYTF.

The CDR3, as DNA: TGTGCCAGCAGTTACTCGGCCGACCTGGGGCGGGGGCACGCTTTCTTT. The encoded protein is CASSYSADLGRGHAFF. The chain is built from TRBV6-5 and TRBJ1-1; TRBD1 might be the D (6 bases). V was pared by 0 bases and J by 11 bases, with 22 bases between. Germline loops: CDR1 MNHEY, CDR2 SVGAGI. The CDR3 has 16 residues.

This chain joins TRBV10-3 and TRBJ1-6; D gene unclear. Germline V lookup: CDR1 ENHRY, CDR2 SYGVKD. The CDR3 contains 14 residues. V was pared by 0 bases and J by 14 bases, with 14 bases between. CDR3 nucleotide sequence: TGTGCCATCAGTGAGTCCACAGCTACCTCGGCCCTCCACTTT. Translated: CAISESTATSALHF.

The CDR3 protein is CASRFRDREGEQYF. CDR3 sequence (DNA): TGTGCCAGCCGATTCCGGGACAGGGAAGGCGAGCAGTACTTC. The chain employs TRBV27 and TRBJ2-7; 9 positions agree with TRBD1. Unmatched junction bases numbered 11, after V lost 8 bases and J lost 6 bases. In germline, CDR1 is MNHEY, CDR2 SMNVEV (reference sequence). The CDR3 has 14 amino acids.

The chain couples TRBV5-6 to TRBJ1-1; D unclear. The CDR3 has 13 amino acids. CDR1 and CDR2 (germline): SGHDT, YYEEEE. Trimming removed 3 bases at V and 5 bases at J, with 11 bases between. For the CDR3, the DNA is TGTGCCAGCAGCTCGGGAGCCTGGACTGAAGCTTTCTTT. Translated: CASSSGAWTEAFF.

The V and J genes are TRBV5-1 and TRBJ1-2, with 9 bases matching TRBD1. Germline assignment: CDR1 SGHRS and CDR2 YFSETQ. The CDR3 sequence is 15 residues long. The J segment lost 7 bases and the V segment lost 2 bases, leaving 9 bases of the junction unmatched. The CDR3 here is CASSLYTGGARGYTF. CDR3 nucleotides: TGCGCCAGCAGCTTATATACAGGGGGCGCCCGTGGCTACACCTTC.

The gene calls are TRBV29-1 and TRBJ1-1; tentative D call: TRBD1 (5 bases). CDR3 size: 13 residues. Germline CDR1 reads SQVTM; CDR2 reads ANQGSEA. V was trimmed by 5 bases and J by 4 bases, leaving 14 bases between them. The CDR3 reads CSVRGVLGTEAFF. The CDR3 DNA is TGCAGCGTTAGGGGCGTTTTAGGCACTGAAGCTTTCTTT. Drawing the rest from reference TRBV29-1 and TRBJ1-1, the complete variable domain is SAVISQKPSRDICQRGTSLTIQCQVDSQVTMMFWYRQQPGQSLTLIATANQGSEATYESGFVIDKFPISRPNLTFSTLTVSNMSPEDSSIYLCSVRGVLGTEAFFGQGTRLTVV.

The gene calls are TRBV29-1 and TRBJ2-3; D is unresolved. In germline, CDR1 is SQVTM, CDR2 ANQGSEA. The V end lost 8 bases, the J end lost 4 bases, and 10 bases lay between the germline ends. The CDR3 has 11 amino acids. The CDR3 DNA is TGCAGCTGCACTTGGTCAGATACGCAGTATTTT. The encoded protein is CSCTWSDTQYF.

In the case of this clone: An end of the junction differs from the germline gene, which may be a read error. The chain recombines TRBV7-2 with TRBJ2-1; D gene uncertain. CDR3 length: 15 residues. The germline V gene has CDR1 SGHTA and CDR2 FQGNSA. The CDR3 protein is CASSENSDAYNERFF. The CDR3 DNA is TGTGCCAGCAGCGAGAACTCAGACGCGTACAATGAGCGGTTCTTC. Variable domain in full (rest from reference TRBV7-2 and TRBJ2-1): GAGVSQSPSNKVTEKGKDVELRCDPISGHTALYWYRQSLGQGLEFLIYFQGNSAPDKSGLPSDRFSAERTGGSVSTLTIQRTQQEDSAVYLCASSENSDAYNERFFGPGTRLTVL.

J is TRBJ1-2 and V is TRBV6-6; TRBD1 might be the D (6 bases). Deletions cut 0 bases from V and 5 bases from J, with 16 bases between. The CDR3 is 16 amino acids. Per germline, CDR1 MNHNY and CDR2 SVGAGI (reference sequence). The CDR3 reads CASSYSSEGGTYGYTF. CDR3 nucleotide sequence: TGTGCCAGCAGTTACTCGAGTGAGGGGGGGACATATGGCTACACCTTC.

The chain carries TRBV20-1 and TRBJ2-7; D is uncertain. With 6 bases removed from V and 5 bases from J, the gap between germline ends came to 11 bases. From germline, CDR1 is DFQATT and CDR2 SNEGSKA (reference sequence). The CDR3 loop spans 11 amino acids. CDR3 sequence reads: CSATPSNEQYF. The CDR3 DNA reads TGCAGTGCAACCCCGAGTAACGAGCAGTACTTC.